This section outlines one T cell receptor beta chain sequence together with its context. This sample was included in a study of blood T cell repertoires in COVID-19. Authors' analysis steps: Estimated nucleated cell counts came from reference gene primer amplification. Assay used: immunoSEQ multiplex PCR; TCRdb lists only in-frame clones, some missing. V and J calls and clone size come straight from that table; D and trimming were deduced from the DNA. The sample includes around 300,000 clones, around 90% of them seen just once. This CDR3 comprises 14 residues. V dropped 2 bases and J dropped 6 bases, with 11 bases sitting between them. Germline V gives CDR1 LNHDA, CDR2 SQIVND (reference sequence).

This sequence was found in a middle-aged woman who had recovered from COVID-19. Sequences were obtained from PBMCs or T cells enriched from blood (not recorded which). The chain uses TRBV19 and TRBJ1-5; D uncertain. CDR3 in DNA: TGTGCCAGTAGTATATGGGCACTGGGTCAGCCCCAGCATTTT. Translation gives CASSIWALGQPQHF.